This T cell receptor (beta chain) comes out of a study of blood T cells in healthy people across ages. The CDR3 is 14 amino acids. CDR1 is SGHVS, CDR2 FQNEAQ, per germline. V dropped 0 bases and J dropped 3 bases, with 9 bases sitting between them. There are many counts of this clonotype. A second roughly 6 to 12 cycle PCR used barcoded and J-beta primers. TCRdb recomputed calls from the 5' RACE reads with MiXCR, one row per CDR3 protein. Here the sample spans approximately 1,700,000 distinct CDR3 sequences, 35% to 50% being singletons. This receptor was taken from a human donor in good health. Source material: blood. V is TRBV7-8 and J is TRBJ2-7, with D uncertain. CDR3 nucleotides: TGTGCCAGCAGCTTAGCGGAGACCCACTACGAGCAGTACTTC. Translated, it gives CASSLAETHYEQYF.